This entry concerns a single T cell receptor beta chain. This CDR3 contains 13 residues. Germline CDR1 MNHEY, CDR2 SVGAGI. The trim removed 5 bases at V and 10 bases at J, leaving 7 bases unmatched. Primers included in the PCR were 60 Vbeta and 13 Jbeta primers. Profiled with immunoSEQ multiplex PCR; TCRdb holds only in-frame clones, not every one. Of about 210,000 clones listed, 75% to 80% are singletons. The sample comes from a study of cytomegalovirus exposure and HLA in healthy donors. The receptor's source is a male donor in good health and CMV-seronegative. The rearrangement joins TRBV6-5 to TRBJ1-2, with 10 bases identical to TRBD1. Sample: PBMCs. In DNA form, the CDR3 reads TGTGCCAGCAGTCCCGGGACAGGGGTCTACTACACCTTC. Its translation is CASSPGTGVYYTF.